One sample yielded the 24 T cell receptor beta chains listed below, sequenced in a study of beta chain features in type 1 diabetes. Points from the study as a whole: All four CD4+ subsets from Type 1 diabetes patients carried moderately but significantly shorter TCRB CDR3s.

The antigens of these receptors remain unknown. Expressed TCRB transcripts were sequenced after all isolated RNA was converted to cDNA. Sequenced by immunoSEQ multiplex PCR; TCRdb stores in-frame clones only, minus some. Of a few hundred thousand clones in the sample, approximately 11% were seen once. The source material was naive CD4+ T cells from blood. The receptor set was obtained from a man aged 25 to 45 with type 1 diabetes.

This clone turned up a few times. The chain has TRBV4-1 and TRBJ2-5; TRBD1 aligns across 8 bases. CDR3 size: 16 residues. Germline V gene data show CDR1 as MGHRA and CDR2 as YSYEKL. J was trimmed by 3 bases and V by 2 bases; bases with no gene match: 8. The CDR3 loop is CASSQPRDRNKETQYF. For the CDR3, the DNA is TGCGCCAGCAGCCAACCGAGGGACAGGAACAAAGAGACCCAGTACTTC.

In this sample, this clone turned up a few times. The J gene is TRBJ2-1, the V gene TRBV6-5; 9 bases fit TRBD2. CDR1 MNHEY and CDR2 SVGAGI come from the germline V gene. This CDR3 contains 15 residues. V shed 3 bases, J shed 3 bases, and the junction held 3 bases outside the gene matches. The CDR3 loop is CASSYVRGGYNEQFF. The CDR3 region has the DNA TGTGCCAGCAGTTATGTGCGGGGGGGCTACAATGAGCAGTTCTTC.

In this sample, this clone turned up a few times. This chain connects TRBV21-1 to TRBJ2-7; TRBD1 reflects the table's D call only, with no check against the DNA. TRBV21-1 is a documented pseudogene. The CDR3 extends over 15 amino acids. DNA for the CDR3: TGTGCCAGCAGCAAAGCAGGCAGGGGTCCTACCGAGCAGTACTTC. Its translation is CASSKAGRGPTEQYF.

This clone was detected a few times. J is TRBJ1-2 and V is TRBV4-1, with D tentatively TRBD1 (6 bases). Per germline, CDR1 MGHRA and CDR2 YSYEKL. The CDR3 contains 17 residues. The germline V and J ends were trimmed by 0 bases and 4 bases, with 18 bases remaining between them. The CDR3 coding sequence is TGCGCCAGCAGCCAAGAAACGTGGGGGCAGGCTCTCTATGGCTACACCTTC. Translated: CASSQETWGQALYGYTF.

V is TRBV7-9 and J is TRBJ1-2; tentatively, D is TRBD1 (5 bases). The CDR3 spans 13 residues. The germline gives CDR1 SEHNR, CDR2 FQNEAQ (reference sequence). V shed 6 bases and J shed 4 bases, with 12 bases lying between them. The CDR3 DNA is TGTGCCAGCAGTATCCGGGACTTCTATGGCTACACCTTC. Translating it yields CASSIRDFYGYTF.

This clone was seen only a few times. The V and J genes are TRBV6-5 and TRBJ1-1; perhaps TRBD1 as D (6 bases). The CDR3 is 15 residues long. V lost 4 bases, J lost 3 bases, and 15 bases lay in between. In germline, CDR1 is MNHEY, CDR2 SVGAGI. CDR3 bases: TGTGCCAGCAGTTCCACAGGGACCGTAGACACTGAAGCTTTCTTT. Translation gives CASSSTGTVDTEAFF.

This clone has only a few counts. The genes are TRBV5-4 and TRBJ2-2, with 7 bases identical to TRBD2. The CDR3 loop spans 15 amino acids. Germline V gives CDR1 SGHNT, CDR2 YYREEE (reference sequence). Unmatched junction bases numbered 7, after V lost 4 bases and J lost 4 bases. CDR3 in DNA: TGTGCCAGCAGCCCCGGGGTAGCGGGCACCGGGGAGCTGTTTTTT. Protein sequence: CASSPGVAGTGELFF.

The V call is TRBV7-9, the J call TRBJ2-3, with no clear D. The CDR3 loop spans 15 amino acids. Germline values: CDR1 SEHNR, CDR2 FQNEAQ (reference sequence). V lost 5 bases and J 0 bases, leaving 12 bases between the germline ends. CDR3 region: CASSPGWVSTDTQYF. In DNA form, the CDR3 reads TGTGCCAGCAGCCCCGGGTGGGTGAGCACAGATACGCAGTATTTT.

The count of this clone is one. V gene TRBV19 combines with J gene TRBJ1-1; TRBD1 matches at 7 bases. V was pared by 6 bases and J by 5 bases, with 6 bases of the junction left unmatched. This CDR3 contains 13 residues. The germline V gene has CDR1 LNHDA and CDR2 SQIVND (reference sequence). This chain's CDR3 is CASRQGTRTEAFF. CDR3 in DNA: TGTGCCAGTAGACAGGGGACGCGTACTGAAGCTTTCTTT.

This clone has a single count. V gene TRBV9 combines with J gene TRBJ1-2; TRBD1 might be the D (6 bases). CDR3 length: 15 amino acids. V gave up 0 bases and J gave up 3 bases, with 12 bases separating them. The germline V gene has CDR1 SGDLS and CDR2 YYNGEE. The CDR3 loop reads CASSVDPTGYYGYTF. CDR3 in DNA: TGTGCCAGCAGCGTAGACCCCACAGGGTACTATGGCTACACCTTC.

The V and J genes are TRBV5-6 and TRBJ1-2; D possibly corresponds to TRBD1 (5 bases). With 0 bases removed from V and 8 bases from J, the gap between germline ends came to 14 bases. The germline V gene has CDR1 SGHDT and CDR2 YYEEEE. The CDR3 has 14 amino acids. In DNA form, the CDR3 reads TGTGCCAGCAGCTTGGCTAATGGGGCGCGAGGCTACACCTTC. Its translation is CASSLANGARGYTF.

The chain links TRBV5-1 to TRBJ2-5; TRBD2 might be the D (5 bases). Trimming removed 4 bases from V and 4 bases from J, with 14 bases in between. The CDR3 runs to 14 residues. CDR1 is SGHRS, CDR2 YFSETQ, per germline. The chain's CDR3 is CASSPGNPIETQYF. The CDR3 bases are TGCGCCAGCAGCCCCGGGAACCCCATAGAGACCCAGTACTTC.

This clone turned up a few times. The CDR3 sequence: CAWSRGAGEAYNEQFF. In DNA, the CDR3 is TGTGCCTGGAGTCGGGGCGCGGGGGAGGCCTACAATGAGCAGTTCTTC. The rearrangement uses TRBV30 and TRBJ2-1; the match to TRBD2 covers 7 bases. Per the germline V gene, CDR1 is GTSNPN and CDR2 is SVGIG (reference sequence). Unmatched junction bases numbered 9, after V lost 2 bases and J lost 2 bases. The CDR3 is made up of 16 amino acids.

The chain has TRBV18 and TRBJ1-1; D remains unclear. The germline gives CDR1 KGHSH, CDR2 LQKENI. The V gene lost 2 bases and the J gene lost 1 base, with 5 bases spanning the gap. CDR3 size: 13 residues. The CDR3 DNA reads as TGTGCCAGCTCACCAGTCAGGAACACTGAAGCTTTCTTT. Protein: CASSPVRNTEAFF.

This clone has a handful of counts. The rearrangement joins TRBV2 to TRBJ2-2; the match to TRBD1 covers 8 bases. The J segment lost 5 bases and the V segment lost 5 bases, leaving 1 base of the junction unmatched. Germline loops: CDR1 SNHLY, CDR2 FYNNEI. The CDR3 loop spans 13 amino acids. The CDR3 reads CASSYRGTGELFF. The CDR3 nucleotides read TGTGCCAGCAGTTACAGGGGGACCGGGGAGCTGTTTTTT.

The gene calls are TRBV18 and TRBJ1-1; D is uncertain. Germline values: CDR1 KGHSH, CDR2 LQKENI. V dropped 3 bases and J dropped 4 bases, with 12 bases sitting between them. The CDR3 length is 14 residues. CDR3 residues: CASSPSFRSTEAFF. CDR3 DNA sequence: TGTGCCAGCTCACCGTCCTTTAGAAGCACTGAAGCTTTCTTT.

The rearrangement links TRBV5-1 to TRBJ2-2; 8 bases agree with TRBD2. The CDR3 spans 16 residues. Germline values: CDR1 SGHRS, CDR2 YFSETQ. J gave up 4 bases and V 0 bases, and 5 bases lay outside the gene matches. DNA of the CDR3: TGCGCCAGCAGCTTGGAGCGGGGGCCGTCCACCGGGGAGCTGTTTTTT. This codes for CASSLERGPSTGELFF.

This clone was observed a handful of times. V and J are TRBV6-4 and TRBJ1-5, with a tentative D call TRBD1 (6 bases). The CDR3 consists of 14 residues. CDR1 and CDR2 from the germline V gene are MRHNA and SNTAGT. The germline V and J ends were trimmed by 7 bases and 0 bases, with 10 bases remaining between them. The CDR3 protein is CASTRQDSNQPQHF. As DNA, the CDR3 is TGTGCCAGCACTAGACAGGATAGCAATCAGCCCCAGCATTTT.

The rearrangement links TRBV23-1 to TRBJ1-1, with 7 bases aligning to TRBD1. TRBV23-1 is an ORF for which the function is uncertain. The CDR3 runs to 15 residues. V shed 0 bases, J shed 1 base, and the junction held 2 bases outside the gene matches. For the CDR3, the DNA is TGCGCCAGCAGTCAATCTCCAGGGGGGAACACTGAAGCTTTCTTT. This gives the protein CASSQSPGGNTEAFF.

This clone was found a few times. CDR3 residues: CASSLVQVEQYF. The CDR3 nucleotides are TGTGCCAGCAGCTTAGTACAGGTCGAGCAGTACTTC. V gene TRBV11-2 combines with J gene TRBJ2-7; maybe TRBD1 (5 bases). The CDR3 runs 12 residues. Trimming removed 1 base from V and 6 bases from J, with 7 bases in between. Germline lookup yields CDR1 SGHAT and CDR2 FQNNGV.

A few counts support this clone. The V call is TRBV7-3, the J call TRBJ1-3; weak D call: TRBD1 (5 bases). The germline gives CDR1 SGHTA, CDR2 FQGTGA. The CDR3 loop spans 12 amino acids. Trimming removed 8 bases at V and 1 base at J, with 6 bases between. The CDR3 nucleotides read TGTGCCAGCGGGGGGTCTGGAAACACCATATATTTT. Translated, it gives CASGGSGNTIYF.

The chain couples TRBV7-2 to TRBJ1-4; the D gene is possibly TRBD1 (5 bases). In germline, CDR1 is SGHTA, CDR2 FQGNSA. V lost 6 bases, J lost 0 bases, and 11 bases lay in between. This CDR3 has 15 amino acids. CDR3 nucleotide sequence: TGTGCCAGCAGAAGACAGATTGCAACTAATGAAAAACTGTTTTTT. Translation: CASRRQIATNEKLFF. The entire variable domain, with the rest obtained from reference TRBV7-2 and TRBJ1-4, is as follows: GAGVSQSPSNKVTEKGKDVELRCDPISGHTALYWYRQSLGQGLEFLIYFQGNSAPDKSGLPSDRFSAERTGGSVSTLTIQRTQQEDSAVYLCASRRQIATNEKLFFGSGTQLSVL.

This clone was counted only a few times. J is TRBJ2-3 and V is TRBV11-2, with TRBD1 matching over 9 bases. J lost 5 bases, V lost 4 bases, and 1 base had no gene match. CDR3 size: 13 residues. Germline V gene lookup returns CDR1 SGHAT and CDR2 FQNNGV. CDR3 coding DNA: TGTGCCAGCAGCTCGGACAGGGGAGATACGCAGTATTTT. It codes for CASSSDRGDTQYF.

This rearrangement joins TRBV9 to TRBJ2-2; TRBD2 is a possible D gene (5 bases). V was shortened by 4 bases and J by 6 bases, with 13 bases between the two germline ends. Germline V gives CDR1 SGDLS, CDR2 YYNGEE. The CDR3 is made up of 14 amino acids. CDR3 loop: CASSRETEPGELFF. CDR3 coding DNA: TGTGCCAGCAGCAGGGAGACGGAACCCGGGGAGCTGTTTTTT.